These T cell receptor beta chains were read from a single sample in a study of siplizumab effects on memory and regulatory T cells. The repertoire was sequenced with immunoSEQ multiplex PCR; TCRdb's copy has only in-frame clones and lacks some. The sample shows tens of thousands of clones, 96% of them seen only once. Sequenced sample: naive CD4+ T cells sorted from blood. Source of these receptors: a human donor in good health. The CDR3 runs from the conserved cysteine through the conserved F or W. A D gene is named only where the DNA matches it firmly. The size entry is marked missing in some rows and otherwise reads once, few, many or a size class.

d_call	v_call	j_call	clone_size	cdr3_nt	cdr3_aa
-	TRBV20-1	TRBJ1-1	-	TGCAGTGCTAGAGCGGCAGCAGAAGCTTTCTTT	CSARAAAEAFF
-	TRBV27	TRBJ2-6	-	TGTGCCAGCAGTTCATGGGGGAGTGGGGCCAACGTCCTGACTTTC	CASSSWGSGANVLTF
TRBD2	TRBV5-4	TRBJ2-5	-	TGTGCCAGCAGCTCAACTAGCGGGGGGGCCGGAGAGACCCAGTACTTC	CASSSTSGGAGETQYF
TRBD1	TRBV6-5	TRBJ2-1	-	TGTGCCAGCAGTCAAGACAGGGGACCCTACAATGAGCAGTTCTTC	CASSQDRGPYNEQFF
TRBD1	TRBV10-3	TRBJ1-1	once	TGTGCCATCAGTGAGGACAGGGCCACTGAAGCTTTCTTT	CAISEDRATEAFF
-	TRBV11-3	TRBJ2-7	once	TGTGCCAGCAGCTTAGATCCAGGTGGGCCCTACTACGAGCAGTACTTC	CASSLDPGGPYYEQYF
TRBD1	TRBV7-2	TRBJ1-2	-	TGTGCCAGCAACCCAGATAGGACCCTTAGGACAGGGGCTGGCTACACCTTC	CASNPDRTLRTGAGYTF
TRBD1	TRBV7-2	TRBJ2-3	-	TGTGCCAGCAGCTCCGGGACAGTTTGGAGCACAGATACGCAGTATTTT	CASSSGTVWSTDTQYF
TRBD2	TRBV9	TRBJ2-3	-	TGTGCCAGCAGCGCCCCCGAAGTAGCGGGGGGTGGTGATACGCAGTATTTT	CASSAPEVAGGGDTQYF
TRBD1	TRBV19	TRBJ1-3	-	TGTGCCAGTAGTATTGCAGGGGGCAACTCTGGAAACACCATATATTTT	CASSIAGGNSGNTIYF
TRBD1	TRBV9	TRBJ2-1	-	TGTGCCAGCAGCCGTCGACAGGGGGGCTACAATGAGCAGTTCTTC	CASSRRQGGYNEQFF
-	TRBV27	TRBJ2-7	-	TGTGCCAGCAGTTTAGGGCAGGGAGTCTACGAGCAGTACTTC	CASSLGQGVYEQYF
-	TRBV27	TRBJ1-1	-	TGTGCCAGCAGTCGCGGCGGGAACACTGAAGCTTTCTTT	CASSRGGNTEAFF
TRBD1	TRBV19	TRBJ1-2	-	TGTGCCAGTAGTACAGGGACAGGGTTTGCCTATGGGGATCCCGGCTACACCTTC	CASSTGTGFAYGDPGYTF
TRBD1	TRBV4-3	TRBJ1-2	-	TGCGCCAGCAGCCAAGTCACTCCAGGACAGGGGCTTAAGGGGCTAGGCTACACCTTC	CASSQVTPGQGLKGLGYTF
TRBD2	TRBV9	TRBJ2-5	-	TGTGCCAGCAGCGTAGCTAGCGGGGGGGGCCAAGAGACCCAGTACTTC	CASSVASGGGQETQYF
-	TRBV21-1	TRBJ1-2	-	TGTGCCAGCCGGGAGCAGGGGTGGTACTATGGCTACACCTTC	CASREQGWYYGYTF
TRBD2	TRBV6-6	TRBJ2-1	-	TGTGCCAGCGACGCTAGCGGGGGGGCGTGGGGTGAGCAGTTCTTC	CASDASGGAWGEQFF
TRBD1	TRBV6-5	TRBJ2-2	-	TGTGCCAGCAGTTCGGGACAGACCGACACCGGGGAGCTGTTTTTT	CASSSGQTDTGELFF
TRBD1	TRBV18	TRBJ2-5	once	TGTGCCAGCTCACCTTTTCGAGGGGGCGGTGAGACCCAGTACTTC	CASSPFRGGGETQYF
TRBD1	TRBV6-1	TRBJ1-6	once	TGTGCCAGTCCTGCCGGGACAGGGTCTTCACCCCTCCACTTT	CASPAGTGSSPLHF
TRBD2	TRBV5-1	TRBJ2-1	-	TGCGCCAGCTCCGGACTAGCGGGGGGGTACAATGAGCAGTTCTTC	CASSGLAGGYNEQFF
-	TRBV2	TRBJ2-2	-	TGTGCCAGCACCTTGACCCGTGACACCGGGGAGCTGTTTTTT	CASTLTRDTGELFF
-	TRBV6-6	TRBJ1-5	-	TGTGCCAGCAGTTACGAAGTCGAACGGCGGCCCCAGCATTTT	CASSYEVERRPQHF
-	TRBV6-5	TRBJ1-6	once	TGTGCCAGCAGCGTCAGTCAGGATAATTCACCCCTCCACTTT	CASSVSQDNSPLHF
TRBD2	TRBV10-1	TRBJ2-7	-	TGCGCCAGCAGTCGAGGACTAGACTACGAGCAGTACTTC	CASSRGLDYEQYF
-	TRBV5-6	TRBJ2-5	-	TGTGCCAGCAGCTGGGAGAGGGTCGAGACCCAGTACTTC	CASSWERVETQYF
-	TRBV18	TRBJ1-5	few	TGTGCCAGCTCACTAACAAGAAATCAGCCCCAGCATTTT	CASSLTRNQPQHF
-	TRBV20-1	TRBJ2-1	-	TGCAGTGTCAGTTCGTACAATGAGCAGTTCTTC	CSVSSYNEQFF
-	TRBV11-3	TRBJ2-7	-	TGTGCCAGCAGCTTACGGGACGAGCAGTACTTC	CASSLRDEQYF
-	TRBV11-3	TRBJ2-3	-	TGTGCCAGCAGCCCACGGACTAGCACAGATACGCAGTATTTT	CASSPRTSTDTQYF
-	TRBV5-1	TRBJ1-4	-	TGCGCCAGCAGCCCCGGGAACCATGAAAAACTGTTTTTT	CASSPGNHEKLFF
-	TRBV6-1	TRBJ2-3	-	TGTGCCAGCAGTGAACCCACGGACAGCACAGATACGCAGTATTTT	CASSEPTDSTDTQYF
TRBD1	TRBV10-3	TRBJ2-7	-	TGTGCCATCAACCCGGGACAGGGGCCCAGGGCCTACGAGCAGTACTTC	CAINPGQGPRAYEQYF
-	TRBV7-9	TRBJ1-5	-	TGTGCCAGCAGCTTCGGGGGCGTGAGTCAGCCCCAGCATTTT	CASSFGGVSQPQHF
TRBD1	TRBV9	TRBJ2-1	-	TGTGCCAGCAGCGACTACAGGGGCTCGTCCCAATACAATGAGCAGTTCTTC	CASSDYRGSSQYNEQFF
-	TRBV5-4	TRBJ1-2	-	TGTGCCAGCAGACCCTCCGGGGGAGTGAACTATGGCTACACCTTC	CASRPSGGVNYGYTF
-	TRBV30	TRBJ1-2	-	TGTGCCTGGAGCCGACCCGCCCGAGACTTTGGGGATGGCTACACCTTC	CAWSRPARDFGDGYTF
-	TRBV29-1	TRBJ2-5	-	TGCAGCGCCCTTTATTTGGGTGAGACCCAGTACTTC	CSALYLGETQYF
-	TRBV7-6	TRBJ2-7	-	TGTGCCAGCAGCTTAGCGAAGGGCTACGAGCAGTACTTC	CASSLAKGYEQYF
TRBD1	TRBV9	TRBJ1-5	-	TGTGCCAGCAGCCCGACAGGGAACAATCAGCCCCAGCATTTT	CASSPTGNNQPQHF
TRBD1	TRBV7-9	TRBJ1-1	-	TGTGCCAGCAGCTTCAGCTCCGGGACAGTGAACACTGAAGCTTTCTTT	CASSFSSGTVNTEAFF
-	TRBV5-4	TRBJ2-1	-	TGTGCCAGCAGCTCCGGGGTGGATGCCTACAATGAGCAGTTCTTC	CASSSGVDAYNEQFF
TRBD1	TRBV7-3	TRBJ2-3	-	TGTGCCAGCAGCTTGGGTCAGGGGGCAGATACGCAGTATTTT	CASSLGQGADTQYF
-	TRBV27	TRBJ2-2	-	TGTGCCAGCAATTTTCTAACAGGGACCAACACCGGGGAGCTGTTTTTT	CASNFLTGTNTGELFF
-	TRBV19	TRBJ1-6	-	TGTGCCAGTAGTCCTCAAGGACGGGGCTTTAATTCACCCCTCCACTTT	CASSPQGRGFNSPLHF
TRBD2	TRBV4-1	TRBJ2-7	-	TGCGCCAGCAGCCAAGGACTAGCGGGGGGCCGCTCCTACGAGCAGTACTTC	CASSQGLAGGRSYEQYF
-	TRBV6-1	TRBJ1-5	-	TGTGCCAGCAGTGAAAACGGGCTGGGGGGTCCCCAGCATTTT	CASSENGLGGPQHF
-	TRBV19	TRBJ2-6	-	TGTGCCAGTCAGAAGTCTGGGGCCAACGTCCTGACTTTC	CASQKSGANVLTF
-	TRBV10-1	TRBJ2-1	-	TGCGCCAGCAGAGGCGGAGGGAGTGAGCAGTTCTTC	CASRGGGSEQFF
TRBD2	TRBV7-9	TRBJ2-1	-	TGTGCCAGCAGCGCGGGAGCGGGGTGGGGTGAGCAGTTCTTC	CASSAGAGWGEQFF
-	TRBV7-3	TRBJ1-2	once	TGTGCCAGCAGCTTAGGACAAAACTATGGCTACACCTTC	CASSLGQNYGYTF
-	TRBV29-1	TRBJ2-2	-	TGCAGCGCTAAGAGTGGCTCGACGAACACCGGGGAGCTGTTTTTT	CSAKSGSTNTGELFF
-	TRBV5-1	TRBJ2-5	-	TGCGCCAGCGCCATGGGGGGCCCGGGGGGCTTTGAGACCCAGTACTTC	CASAMGGPGGFETQYF
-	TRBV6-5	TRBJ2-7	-	TGTGCCAGCGGCATGGGGGGGGGCGACTACGAGCAGTACTTC	CASGMGGGDYEQYF